This T cell receptor (beta chain) was found in a study of OX40 agonist ivuxolimab in advanced cancers. Looking at the study overall: Intravenous ivuxolimab at 0.01 to 10 mg/kg was given to patients every 2 weeks.

The V gene end was trimmed by 5 bases and the J gene end by 4 bases; junction bases not matched to a gene: 22. CDR3 length equals 19 residues. Per germline, CDR1 MDHEN and CDR2 SYDVKM. On this clone itself: Its cognate antigen is unknown.

Data came from immunoSEQ multiplex PCR; TCRdb stores just in-frame clones and leaves some out. The data contain around 70,000 clones, 84% of them singletons. Findings of the study overall: Certain nonresponders likewise exhibited a low normalized T-cell clonal expansion.

The sequence came from an adult with an advanced solid tumor such as melanoma, head and neck, liver or kidney cancer. The sequences come from CD4+ or CD8+ T cells sorted from blood, collected in a trial of the OX40 agonist ivuxolimab. The rearrangement joins TRBV28 to TRBJ2-5; TRBD2 matches at 7 bases. The CDR3 sequence: CASSIPYRGVAGTRETQYF. The CDR3 nucleotides read TGTGCCAGCAGTATCCCATACCGAGGGGTAGCGGGTACTCGAGAGACCCAGTACTTC. Variable domain in full (rest from reference TRBV28 and TRBJ2-5): DVKVTQSSRYLVKRTGEKVFLECVQDMDHENMFWYRQDPGLGLRLIYFSYDVKMKEKGDIPEGYSVSREKKERFSLILESASTNQTSMYLCASSIPYRGVAGTRETQYFGPGTRLLVL.